Below, 22 T cell receptor beta chains from the same sample are listed, as sequenced in a study of T-cell reconstitution after alpha-beta-depleted transplantation in children. For TCRbeta, the library was prepared with unique molecular identifiers. TCRdb redid the calling of the PCR reads with MiXCR, one entry per CDR3 protein. The sample has hundreds of thousands of distinct CDR3 sequences; more than 9% are singletons. The starting material was PBMCs from the stem cell graft donor, obtained from the stem cell graft. All receptors derive from a human donor who donated a stem cell graft to a child with SCID.

The genes are TRBV6-1 and TRBJ1-4; the D is unclear. Germline V gene data show CDR1 as MNHNS and CDR2 as SASEGT. With 2 bases removed from V and 8 bases from J, the gap between germline ends came to 15 bases. The length of the CDR3 is 15 residues. This CDR3 is CASSESASRREKLFF. The DNA of the CDR3 is TGTGCCAGCAGTGAATCGGCTAGCCGGAGGGAAAAACTGTTTTTT.

This clonotype occurred a few times. The chain recombines TRBV11-2 with TRBJ1-1, with D tentatively TRBD1 (6 bases). V lost 3 bases and J lost 3, with 8 bases in between. The CDR3 length is 13 residues. CDR1 and CDR2 (germline): SGHAT, FQNNGV. The CDR3: CASSLRQDTEAFF. The CDR3 nucleotides are TGTGCCAGCAGCTTGAGACAGGACACTGAAGCTTTCTTT.

This clonotype was recorded at least ten times. The J gene is TRBJ2-7, the V gene TRBV4-2; TRBD2 aligns across 8 bases. CDR3 size: 15 residues. The trim removed 1 base at V and 2 bases at J, leaving 4 bases unmatched. Germline loops: CDR1 LGHNA, CDR2 YNFKEQ. Here the CDR3 reads CASSQGVTSAYEQYF. The CDR3 DNA is TGTGCCAGCAGCCAAGGTGTGACTAGCGCCTACGAGCAGTACTTC.

V and J are TRBV12-3 or TRBV12-4 and TRBJ2-7; a possible D gene is TRBD1 (6 bases). The CDR3 is made up of 14 amino acids. The ends were cut back, 6 bases at V and 1 base at J, with 13 bases in the middle. In DNA, the CDR3 is TGTGCCAGCAGGGAGGCAGGGGAATCCTACGAGCAGTACTTC. Its protein product is CASREAGESYEQYF.

Many counts were recorded for this clonotype. The chain is built from TRBV29-1 and TRBJ2-3, with D uncertain. V was trimmed by 3 bases and J by 3 bases, leaving 10 bases between them. Germline assignment: CDR1 SQVTM and CDR2 ANQGSEA. The CDR3 has 13 residues. The CDR3 here is CSVDKGRTDTQYF. CDR3 DNA: TGCAGCGTTGATAAGGGTAGGACAGATACGCAGTATTTT.

This clonotype was observed many times. The chain couples TRBV29-1 to TRBJ2-1; tentative D call: TRBD2 (6 bases). Germline CDR1 SQVTM, CDR2 ANQGSEA. Trimming took off 4 bases at V and 6 bases at J, with 10 bases between the two ends. CDR3 length: 12 residues. CDR3 region: CSVVGLFNEQFF. The CDR3, as DNA: TGCAGCGTTGTGGGACTTTTCAATGAGCAGTTCTTC.

This clonotype showed up just a few times. The chain employs TRBV12-3 or TRBV12-4 and TRBJ2-1; TRBD1 or TRBD2 may be the D gene (6 bases each). The CDR3 covers 16 residues. The V end lost 2 bases, the J end lost 10 bases, and 21 bases lay between the germline ends. The CDR3 nucleotides read TGTGCCAGCAGTTTATATGGAGGGGGTCTTATTTACGAGCAGTTCTTC. It is translated as CASSLYGGGLIYEQFF.

In its sample, this clonotype was seen many times. V gene TRBV9 combines with J gene TRBJ2-4; TRBD1 matches 10 bases. Trimming removed 3 bases from V and 4 bases from J; junction bases left unmatched: 4. The CDR3 has 15 amino acids. From germline, CDR1 is SGDLS and CDR2 YYNGEE. CDR3 nucleotide sequence: TGTGCCAGCAGCGCCTCGGGACAGGGGAAAAACATTCAGTACTTC. This encodes CASSASGQGKNIQYF.

The CDR3 DNA reads as TGCGCCAGCAGCTTGGCACAGGGGTATAGCTCCTACAATGAGCAGTTCTTC. This sequence encodes CASSLAQGYSSYNEQFF. The chain joins TRBV5-1 to TRBJ2-1; 7 bases map to TRBD1. Germline CDR1 is SGHRS and CDR2 is YFSETQ. The trim removed 0 bases at V and 0 bases at J, leaving 6 bases unmatched. The CDR3 has 17 residues.

This clonotype was recorded many times. The chain uses TRBV3-1 and TRBJ2-7; 8 bases map to TRBD1. Germline CDR1 is LGHDT and CDR2 is YNNKEL (reference sequence). The CDR3 consists of 16 residues. Trimming took 0 bases from V and 3 from J; bases not matched to a gene: 7. CDR3 loop: CASSQEDRAFYYEQYF. In nucleotides, the CDR3 is TGTGCCAGCAGCCAAGAGGACAGGGCCTTTTACTACGAGCAGTACTTC.

The chain has TRBV20-1 and TRBJ1-2; D remains unclear. The V and J ends lost 3 bases and 8 bases respectively, with 13 bases between them. The CDR3 length is 12 residues. CDR1 and CDR2 from the germline V gene are DFQATT and SNEGSKA (reference sequence). The CDR3: CSARDLPLGYTF. The CDR3 bases are TGCAGTGCTAGGGATCTCCCTTTAGGCTACACCTTC.

This clonotype was counted a few times. V gene TRBV12-3 or TRBV12-4 combines with J gene TRBJ1-1; D is uncertain. CDR3 length: 14 residues. V dropped 1 base and J dropped 7 bases, with 13 bases sitting between them. CDR3 loop: CASSLGFRGNEAFF. The CDR3, as DNA: TGTGCCAGCAGTTTAGGGTTTAGAGGAAATGAAGCTTTCTTT.

This clonotype was seen more than once but under ten times. CDR3 amino acids: CASSQMTGGTDGYTF. The DNA of the CDR3 is TGCGCCAGCAGCCAGATGACAGGAGGCACGGATGGCTACACCTTC. The chain joins TRBV5-1 to TRBJ1-2; D may be TRBD1 (6 bases). Deletions cut 4 bases from V and 6 bases from J, with 19 bases between. CDR1 and CDR2 (germline): SGHRS, YFSETQ. This CDR3 region has 15 residues.

This clonotype was recorded a few times. The chain links TRBV20-1 to TRBJ2-3; the D gene is possibly TRBD2 (5 bases). Germline V CDR1 and CDR2: DFQATT, SNEGSKA (reference sequence). This CDR3 spans 12 amino acids. V was cut by 3 bases and J by 6 bases, with 10 bases left in between. The CDR3 DNA sequence: TGCAGTGCTAGTCCGAGGGTCGATACGCAGTATTTT. Translated: CSASPRVDTQYF.

This chain uses TRBV7-9 with TRBJ1-1; 8 positions agree with TRBD1. This CDR3 is built from 17 residues. Germline lookup yields CDR1 SEHNR and CDR2 FQNEAQ (reference sequence). With 5 bases clipped from V and 0 bases from J, the junction kept 11 bases outside the gene matches. CDR3 DNA: TGTGCCAGCAGCCCCCTTGCGGGACAGGTTATGAACACTGAAGCTTTCTTT. Encoded protein: CASSPLAGQVMNTEAFF.

This clonotype was counted many times. The rearrangement uses TRBV18 and TRBJ1-5; 10 bases map to TRBD1. This CDR3 has 14 amino acids. V lost 3 bases, J lost 8 bases, and 4 bases stayed unmatched. CDR1 and CDR2 from the germline V gene are KGHSH and LQKENI. CDR3 sequence: CASSPTGGLEPQHF. Here the CDR3 DNA reads TGTGCCAGCTCACCGACAGGGGGCTTGGAGCCCCAGCATTTT.

This clonotype was found many times. V and J are TRBV12-3 or TRBV12-4 and TRBJ1-3; D gene unclear. The V and J ends lost 7 bases and 0 bases respectively, with 10 bases between them. This CDR3 is 14 amino acids long. The CDR3 loop reads CASTPLRSGNTIYF. In nucleotides, the CDR3 is TGTGCCAGCACTCCGCTGCGCTCTGGAAACACCATATATTTT.

As DNA, the CDR3 is TGCGCCAGCAGCTTGGCCCCCGGACTAGCGATGACACCGGACTCCTACGAGCAGTACTTC. It encodes CASSLAPGLAMTPDSYEQYF. The rearrangement uses TRBV5-1 and TRBJ2-7, with TRBD2 matching 9 bases. Per the germline V gene, CDR1 is SGHRS and CDR2 is YFSETQ. The V and J ends lost 0 bases and 0 bases, in that order; junction bases with no gene match: 16. CDR3 size: 20 residues.

The V gene is TRBV4-1, the J gene TRBJ2-7, with TRBD2 matching over 11 bases. The CDR3 has 16 residues. Germline V gene data show CDR1 as MGHRA and CDR2 as YSYEKL. With 5 bases clipped from V and 4 bases from J, the junction kept 10 bases outside the gene matches. The CDR3 nucleotides read TGCGCCAGCAGCGATAGCGGGGGGGCCGGGATGTACGAGCAGTACTTC. Translation: CASSDSGGAGMYEQYF.

This sequence joins TRBV5-1 and TRBJ2-3; TRBD2 matches at 7 bases. This CDR3 has 19 residues. V shed 3 bases, J shed 2 bases, and the junction held 18 bases outside the gene matches. From germline, CDR1 is SGHRS and CDR2 YFSETQ. This CDR3 is CASSSRDSLAELATDTQYF. Written as DNA, the CDR3 is TGCGCCAGCAGCTCCCGCGATAGTCTAGCGGAGCTCGCCACAGATACGCAGTATTTT.

The rearrangement uses TRBV4-2 and TRBJ2-1; 9 positions match TRBD2. J gave up 4 bases and V 0 bases, and 7 bases lay outside the gene matches. The CDR3 totals 17 residues. CDR1 LGHNA and CDR2 YNFKEQ come from the germline V gene. CDR3 residues: CASSQDPGTSTYNEQFF. The CDR3 DNA sequence: TGTGCCAGCAGCCAAGATCCCGGGACTAGCACATACAATGAGCAGTTCTTC.

The chain links TRBV27 to TRBJ2-7; 10 bases agree with TRBD1. The CDR3 totals 16 residues. The junction had 6 bases not matched to a gene; V was cut back by 3 bases and J by 1 base. The germline V gene has CDR1 MNHEY and CDR2 SMNVEV (reference sequence). In DNA form, the CDR3 reads TGTGCCAGCAGTTTCCATCGGGGACAGGGGTCCTACGAGCAGTACTTC. It translates to CASSFHRGQGSYEQYF.